Listed here are 28 T cell receptor beta chains from one sample, sequenced in a study of shared clonotypes between healthy human individuals. Terminally differentiated effector memory CD45RA+ cells were left out of the naive CD8 fraction, which was CD45RO-negative and positively selected for CCR7. TCRdb's copy holds only in-frame clones and misses some; the assay was immunoSEQ multiplex PCR. The table includes around 1.9 million clones, roughly 95% detected once. Material for sequencing was naive CD8+ T cells from PBMCs. The receptors stem from a man aged 18 to 35 in good health. Some clones in this sample may be carry-over from other donors' samples.

This sequence joins TRBV9 and TRBJ1-2; unclear D gene. Germline values: CDR1 SGDLS, CDR2 YYNGEE. The CDR3 runs to 12 residues. V lost 3 bases and J 9 bases, leaving 12 bases between the germline ends. CDR3 in amino acids: CASSGTVRRYTF. The CDR3 DNA is TGTGCCAGCAGCGGGACCGTGAGGCGCTACACCTTC.

A word on this clone: The identical CDR3 is also encoded by other nucleotide sequences in the sample. J is TRBJ1-3 and V is TRBV4-1; D perhaps matches TRBD1 (6 bases). The CDR3 spans 15 residues. Trimming cost V 0 bases and J 2 bases, with 8 bases left between them. The germline gives CDR1 MGHRA, CDR2 YSYEKL. CDR3 sequence: CASSQDRGTGNTIYF. In DNA, the CDR3 is TGCGCCAGCAGCCAAGACAGGGGCACTGGAAACACCATATATTTT.

The chain uses TRBV27 and TRBJ2-2, with 10 nucleotides matching TRBD2. J was trimmed by 1 base and V by 4 bases; bases with no gene match: 12. The CDR3 covers 19 residues. The V gene's germline CDR1 is MNHEY and CDR2 SMNVEV (reference sequence). The CDR3 protein is CASSWLAGALLMNTGELFF. Written as DNA, the CDR3 is TGTGCCAGCAGTTGGCTAGCGGGAGCCCTCCTAATGAACACCGGGGAGCTGTTTTTT.

This chain uses TRBV7-9 with TRBJ2-1; 14 bases agree with TRBD2. This CDR3 has 15 amino acids. Losses at the gene ends were 5 bases for V and 7 bases for J; bases not matched to a gene: 4. CDR1 SEHNR and CDR2 FQNEAQ come from the germline V gene (reference sequence). This chain's CDR3 is CASSQGLAGVNEQFF. The CDR3 DNA follows: TGTGCCAGCAGCCAGGGACTAGCGGGAGTTAATGAGCAGTTCTTC. The whole variable domain, filled in from reference TRBV7-9 and TRBJ2-1, reads DTGVSQNPRHKITKRGQNVTFRCDPISEHNRLYWYRQTLGQGPEFLTYFQNEAQLEKSRLLSDRFSAERPKGSFSTLEIQRTEQGDSAMYLCASSQGLAGVNEQFFGPGTRLTVL.

The V and J genes are TRBV5-6 and TRBJ1-1; D is possibly TRBD1 (5 bases). The CDR3 has 13 amino acids. Trimming cost V 0 bases and J 13 bases, with 16 bases left between them. Germline V CDR1 and CDR2: SGHDT, YYEEEE. The CDR3 reads CASSLGEGLKLFF. DNA of the CDR3: TGTGCCAGCAGCTTGGGGGAGGGGCTGAAGCTTTTCTTT.

This chain uses TRBV30 with TRBJ2-2, with D unresolved. This CDR3 comprises 11 residues. With 1 base removed from V and 6 bases from J, the gap between germline ends came to 3 bases. Per germline, CDR1 GTSNPN and CDR2 SVGIG (reference sequence). The CDR3 sequence: CAWSAPGELFF. The CDR3 DNA reads as TGTGCCTGGAGTGCCCCCGGGGAGCTGTTTTTT.

The chain joins TRBV7-9 to TRBJ2-7; D unclear. The germline V and J ends were trimmed by 2 bases and 7 bases, with 9 bases remaining between them. The CDR3 is made up of 12 amino acids. From germline, CDR1 is SEHNR and CDR2 FQNEAQ (reference sequence). CDR3 residues: CASSLFQSEQYF. CDR3 bases: TGTGCCAGCAGCTTATTTCAGTCTGAGCAGTACTTC.

V is TRBV27 and J is TRBJ2-1, with 9 bases fitting TRBD2. The germline V gene has CDR1 MNHEY and CDR2 SMNVEV (reference sequence). This CDR3 comprises 14 residues. V lost 3 bases to trimming and J lost 5 bases; unmatched junction nucleotides: 2. The CDR3 coding sequence is TGTGCCAGCAGTTTCGGCGGGAGGGACAATGAGCAGTTCTTC. Translating it yields CASSFGGRDNEQFF.

In its sample, this clone was seen once. V usage is TRBV6-5 and J usage is TRBJ1-2; the D gene is possibly TRBD1 (6 bases). The V gene lost 0 bases and the J gene lost 8 bases, with 19 bases spanning the gap. CDR1 and CDR2 from the germline V gene are MNHEY and SVGAGI. The length of the CDR3 is 16 residues. The CDR3 DNA reads as TGTGCCAGCAGTTACTCGACTGAGGCGGGGGCGCAGGGCTACACCTTC. This sequence encodes CASSYSTEAGAQGYTF.

The chain uses TRBV13 and TRBJ2-7; TRBD1 is a possible D gene (5 bases). V was clipped by 4 bases and J by 2 bases, with 18 bases between them. The CDR3 is 16 amino acids. Looked up from germline, CDR1 is PRHDT and CDR2 is FYEKMQ (reference sequence). The DNA for the CDR3 is TGTGCCAGCAGCTCCTCAGGGAAGACTCGAGCCTACGAGCAGTACTTC. It is translated as CASSSSGKTRAYEQYF.

Concerning this clone itself: At one boundary the junction diverges from the germline segment, which might be a read error. The chain has TRBV7-9 and TRBJ1-1; D may be TRBD1 (5 bases). This CDR3 comprises 11 residues. The germline CDR1 and CDR2 sequences are SEHNR and FQNEAQ (reference sequence). The CDR3 DNA follows: TGCGCCACGGGGGTAAACACTGAAGCTTTCTTT. It is translated as CATGVNTEAFF.

In this sample, this clone turned up once. The chain carries TRBV4-2 and TRBJ1-2, with 8 bases matching TRBD1. Looked up from germline, CDR1 is LGHNA and CDR2 is YNFKEQ. V was pared by 8 bases and J by 5 bases, with 16 bases of the junction left unmatched. CDR3 length: 16 residues. The CDR3 bases are TGTGCCAGCCAGGGGGGACAGGCCTCGGATTGGTATGGCTACACCTTC. It translates to CASQGGQASDWYGYTF.

This sequence joins TRBV7-9 and TRBJ2-7, with D perhaps TRBD2 (5 bases). Germline loops: CDR1 SEHNR, CDR2 FQNEAQ (reference sequence). The CDR3 covers 12 residues. V lost 5 bases, J lost 7 bases, and 12 bases lay in between. CDR3 sequence (DNA): TGTGCCAGCAGCCCAGAGACGGGGGAGCAGTACTTC. Amino acid sequence: CASSPETGEQYF.

The CDR3 DNA sequence: TGCGCCAGCAGCCAACGGGAGGACTCCTACGAGCAGTACTTC. Translated: CASSQREDSYEQYF. V is TRBV4-3 and J is TRBJ2-7; 7 nucleotides match TRBD2. The CDR3 loop spans 14 amino acids. V lost 2 bases and J lost 0; bases outside the gene matches: 1. Germline V gene data show CDR1 as LGHNA and CDR2 as YSLEER.

This clone occurred once. This chain uses TRBV4-2 with TRBJ2-7; TRBD1 matches 12 bases. The CDR3 contains 15 residues. Germline lookup yields CDR1 LGHNA and CDR2 YNFKEQ. V trimming: 4 bases; J trimming: 6 bases; junction bases outside the gene matches: 7. The CDR3 reads CASSRTGTGGSEQYF. Written as DNA, the CDR3 is TGTGCCAGCAGCCGTACCGGGACAGGGGGCAGCGAGCAGTACTTC.

The chain links TRBV2 to TRBJ2-7, with D maybe TRBD1 (7 bases). V gave up 4 bases and J gave up 0 bases, with 22 bases separating them. The CDR3 covers 18 residues. Germline assignment: CDR1 SNHLY and CDR2 FYNNEI. The CDR3 nucleotides read TGTGCCAGCAGTGCAATGGGTAGGGGGCGGGACGACTCCTACGAGCAGTACTTC. Translating it yields CASSAMGRGRDDSYEQYF.

This clone was seen just once. This chain connects TRBV10-3 to TRBJ2-1, with 8 bases lining up with TRBD2. After removal of 7 bases from V and 8 bases from J, the junction contained 13 bases not matched to a gene. Germline CDR1 is ENHRY and CDR2 is SYGVKD. The CDR3 is 15 residues long. CDR3 sequence reads: CAIKRSREGPDEQFF. The CDR3, as DNA: TGTGCCATCAAGAGGAGCCGGGAGGGCCCCGATGAGCAGTTCTTC.

The gene calls are TRBV9 and TRBJ1-2; D remains unclear. The CDR3 length is 16 residues. Looked up from germline, CDR1 is SGDLS and CDR2 is YYNGEE. V lost 0 bases and J 3 bases, leaving 15 bases between the germline ends. The CDR3 spells CASSVDGSAPYYGYTF. CDR3 DNA: TGTGCCAGCAGCGTAGACGGTTCGGCACCCTACTATGGCTACACCTTC.

This rearrangement joins TRBV5-4 to TRBJ2-3, with D possibly being TRBD1 (5 bases). V shed 4 bases and J shed 6 bases, with 18 bases lying between them. The CDR3 consists of 15 residues. Germline CDR1 and CDR2: SGHNT and YYREEE (reference sequence). The CDR3 DNA sequence: TGTGCCAGCAGCCGAGGACAAAGGCTCCTCGATACGCAGTATTTT. It specifies CASSRGQRLLDTQYF.

V is TRBV28 and J is TRBJ2-1, with D perhaps TRBD1 (5 bases). The CDR3 has 15 amino acids. Between the trimmed V and J ends, which lost 3 bases and 1 base, there was a span of 10 bases. Germline CDR1 and CDR2: MDHEN and SYDVKM. CDR3 sequence: CASSLVQVSYNEQFF. DNA for the CDR3: TGTGCCAGCAGTTTGGTACAGGTTTCCTACAATGAGCAGTTCTTC. Based on the CDR3 plus reference TRBV28 and TRBJ2-1, the full variable domain is DVKVTQSSRYLVKRTGEKVFLECVQDMDHENMFWYRQDPGLGLRLIYFSYDVKMKEKGDIPEGYSVSREKKERFSLILESASTNQTSMYLCASSLVQVSYNEQFFGPGTRLTVL.

V is TRBV30 and J is TRBJ2-7; a weak D match, TRBD2 (6 bases). The V end lost 1 base, the J end lost 5 bases, and 15 bases lay between the germline ends. Per the germline V gene, CDR1 is GTSNPN and CDR2 is SVGIG (reference sequence). CDR3 length equals 14 residues. CDR3 coding DNA: TGTGCCTGGAGTGAAGGGACTTCCCTCGACGAGCAGTACTTC. Residues: CAWSEGTSLDEQYF. Based on the CDR3 plus reference TRBV30 and TRBJ2-7, the full variable domain is SQTIHQWPATLVQPVGSPLSLECTVEGTSNPNLYWYRQAAGRGLQLLFYSVGIGQISSEVPQNLSASRPQDRQFILSSKKLLLSDSGFYLCAWSEGTSLDEQYFGPGTRLTVT.

This clone has just one count. Other DNA sequences in the same sample also yield this CDR3. The genes are TRBV29-1 and TRBJ1-6; TRBD1 agrees at 7 bases. J was trimmed by 0 bases and V by 6 bases; bases with no gene match: 2. The CDR3 is 14 amino acids. Germline V gene data show CDR1 as SQVTM and CDR2 as ANQGSEA. Written as DNA, the CDR3 is TGCAGCGTCCGGGACAGCTCCTATAATTCACCCCTCCACTTT. Amino acid sequence: CSVRDSSYNSPLHF.

The chain carries TRBV7-8 and TRBJ2-2; possible D gene TRBD1, 6 bases. Germline CDR1 and CDR2: SGHVS and FQNEAQ. Trimming shortened V by 5 bases and J by 0 bases, and 13 bases separated the two germline ends. CDR3 length: 16 residues. In nucleotides, the CDR3 is TGTGCCAGCAGCGCCCGGGACACCCCGAACACCGGGGAGCTGTTTTTT. It specifies CASSARDTPNTGELFF.

This chain uses TRBV11-2 with TRBJ2-7; 13 bases map to TRBD2. There are 18 residues in the CDR3. V shed 1 base and J 1 base; nucleotides not matched to a gene: 7. Per germline, CDR1 SGHAT and CDR2 FQNNGV. CDR3 coding DNA: TGTGCCAGCAGCTTAGTTGAACTAGCGGGAGGGGTATCCTACGAGCAGTACTTC. Translated, it gives CASSLVELAGGVSYEQYF.

This chain links TRBV6-6 with TRBJ2-7, with unresolved D. Germline-derived CDR1 and CDR2 are MNHNY and SVGAGI (reference sequence). CDR3 length: 14 amino acids. The V end lost 8 bases, the J end lost 3 bases, and 17 bases lay between the germline ends. The chain's CDR3 is CASGPRPPHYEQYF. CDR3 nucleotides: TGTGCCAGCGGGCCACGCCCCCCTCACTACGAGCAGTACTTC.

The chain uses TRBV28 and TRBJ1-1, with TRBD1 matching 8 bases. Losses at the gene ends were 4 bases for V and 4 bases for J; bases not matched to a gene: 5. Germline CDR1 and CDR2: MDHEN and SYDVKM. This CDR3 spans 14 amino acids. The CDR3 sequence: CASSSSGGRTEAFF. The CDR3 DNA reads as TGTGCCAGCAGTTCTTCAGGGGGCCGCACTGAAGCTTTCTTT.

This rearrangement joins TRBV13 to TRBJ2-1, with D maybe TRBD2 (5 bases). The CDR3 has 12 amino acids. The V and J ends lost 7 bases and 9 bases respectively, with 13 bases between them. The germline gives CDR1 PRHDT, CDR2 FYEKMQ (reference sequence). The CDR3 DNA is TGTGCCAGCAATAACGTGGGGAGTGAGCAGTTCTTC. It specifies CASNNVGSEQFF.

V usage is TRBV6-1 and J usage is TRBJ2-3; D not resolved. V lost 2 bases and J 6 bases, leaving 12 bases between the germline ends. The CDR3 runs 14 residues. Per the germline V gene, CDR1 is MNHNS and CDR2 is SASEGT. CDR3: CASSELVRSDTQYF. The CDR3 DNA reads TGTGCCAGCAGTGAACTTGTGAGATCGGATACGCAGTATTTT.